This TCR beta chain appears in the sequencing data of a study of cytomegalovirus exposure and HLA in healthy donors. This clone was recorded a few times. In the PCR, 60 Vbeta and 13 Jbeta primers were used. Generated by immunoSEQ multiplex PCR, the TCRdb table keeps only in-frame clones and is missing some. The sample carries about 130,000 clones, roughly 85% recorded once. The length of the CDR3 is 16 residues. Germline V gives CDR1 SGDLS, CDR2 YYNGEE. Trimming stripped 0 bases from V and 4 bases from J, with 13 bases between. The clonotype was recovered from a woman between 35 and 50 years old in good health and CMV-seropositive. The sample consisted of PBMCs. The chain employs TRBV9 and TRBJ2-2; D may be TRBD1 (6 bases). The CDR3 DNA sequence: TGTGCCAGCAGCGTAGATACAGGGATTGGCACCGGGGAGCTGTTTTTT. Encoded protein: CASSVDTGIGTGELFF.